Sequencing of this T cell receptor beta chain was carried out in a study of OX40 agonist ivuxolimab in advanced cancers. Study-wide context: A mean age of around 66 years, range about 23 to 90, was recorded, and 70% to 85% were male.

TCRdb's table, derived via immunoSEQ multiplex PCR, lists solely in-frame clones and lacks some. The sample lists roughly 48,000 clones; roughly 82% were seen once. Losses at the gene ends were 5 bases for V and 3 bases for J; bases not matched to a gene: 5. This CDR3 contains 14 residues. Germline V gene lookup returns CDR1 SGHTA and CDR2 FQGNSA. With respect to this clone: Its antigen is currently unknown.

Patients had blood sampled at baseline and again on cycle 4 day 1 and cycle 7 day 1. Broader study findings: Some nonresponders also had low normalized T-cell clonal expansion.

Specimen: CD4+ or CD8+ T cells sorted from blood, collected in a trial of the OX40 agonist ivuxolimab. The gene calls are TRBV7-2 and TRBJ2-3; 7 bases match TRBD1. This receptor was obtained from an adult with an advanced solid tumor such as melanoma, head and neck, liver or kidney cancer. The chain's CDR3 is CASSHRDSTDTQYF. In DNA form, the CDR3 reads TGTGCCAGCAGCCACCGGGACAGTACAGATACGCAGTATTTT.